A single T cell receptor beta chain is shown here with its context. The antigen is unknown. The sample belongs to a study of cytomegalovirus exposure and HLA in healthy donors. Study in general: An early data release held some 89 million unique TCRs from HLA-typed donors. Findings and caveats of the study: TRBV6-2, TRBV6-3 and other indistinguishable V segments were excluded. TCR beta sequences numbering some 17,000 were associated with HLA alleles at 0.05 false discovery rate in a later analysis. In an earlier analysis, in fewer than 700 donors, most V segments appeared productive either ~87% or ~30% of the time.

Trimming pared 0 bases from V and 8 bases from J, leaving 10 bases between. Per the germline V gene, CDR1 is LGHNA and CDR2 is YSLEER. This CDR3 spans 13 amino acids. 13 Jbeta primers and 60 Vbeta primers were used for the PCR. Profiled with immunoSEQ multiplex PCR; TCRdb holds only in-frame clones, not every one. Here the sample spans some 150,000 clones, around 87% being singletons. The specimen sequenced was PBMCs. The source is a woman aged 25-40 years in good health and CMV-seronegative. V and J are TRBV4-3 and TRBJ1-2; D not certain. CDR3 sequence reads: CASSQDGGRGYTF. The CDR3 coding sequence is TGCGCCAGCAGCCAAGATGGCGGGCGCGGCTACACCTTC.